This is a list of T cell receptor beta chains from one sample in a study of radiation and T cells in renal cell carcinoma. The method was immunoSEQ multiplex PCR; TCRdb's version includes in-frame clones alone and lacks a portion of them. The table has around 160,000 clones, about 88% seen once; the top ten hold approximately 4%. The sequencing used blood, collected from a patient whose treatment included radiotherapy and nephrectomy. The receptor source for this set is an older woman with renal cell carcinoma. The CDR3 runs from the conserved cysteine through the conserved F or W. D genes are given only for firm matches. The listing skips clone size in some rows; elsewhere it reads once, few, many or a size class.

CDR3 protein: CASSDRTGTNQPQHF
CDR3 DNA: TGTGCCAGCAGCGACCGGACAGGGACCAACCAGCCCCAGCATTTT
CDR3 length: 15
D gene: TRBD1
J gene: TRBJ1-5
clone size: NA
V gene: TRBV2

CDR3 protein: CASSRDTYTEAFF
CDR3 DNA: TGTGCCAGTAGTAGGGACACCTACACTGAAGCTTTCTTT
CDR3 length: 13
D gene: NA
J gene: TRBJ1-1
clone size: NA
V gene: TRBV19

CDR3 protein: CASSLQTGMGTEAFF
CDR3 DNA: TGTGCCAGCAGTTTACAGACAGGAATGGGCACTGAAGCTTTCTTT
CDR3 length: 15
D gene: NA
J gene: TRBJ1-1
clone size: NA
V gene: TRBV27

CDR3 protein: CASSQIPSYSGYYNEQFF
CDR3 DNA: TGTGCCAGCAGCCAAATCCCCTCTTATTCCGGGTATTACAATGAGCAGTTCTTC
CDR3 length: 18
D gene: NA
J gene: TRBJ2-1
clone size: NA
V gene: TRBV14

CDR3 protein: CASSQGSLDNEQFF
CDR3 DNA: TGCGCCAGCAGCCAAGGCAGCCTTGACAATGAGCAGTTCTTC
CDR3 length: 14
D gene: NA
J gene: TRBJ2-1
clone size: NA
V gene: TRBV4-3

CDR3 protein: CAIRMSLAGGERETQYF
CDR3 DNA: TGTGCCATCAGAATGTCCTTGGCGGGGGGCGAGAGGGAGACCCAGTACTTC
CDR3 length: 17
D gene: TRBD2
J gene: TRBJ2-5
clone size: NA
V gene: TRBV10-3

CDR3 protein: CASTIRQGVIGAEAFF
CDR3 DNA: TGTGCCAGTACCATACGACAGGGGGTCATCGGCGCTGAAGCTTTCTTT
CDR3 length: 16
D gene: TRBD1
J gene: TRBJ1-1
clone size: NA
V gene: TRBV19

CDR3 protein: CASSQDLLGLNTEAFF
CDR3 DNA: TGTGCCAGCAGCCAAGACCTCTTAGGTCTGAACACTGAAGCTTTCTTT
CDR3 length: 16
D gene: NA
J gene: TRBJ1-1
clone size: NA
V gene: TRBV14

CDR3 protein: CSVEVGGRYGYTF
CDR3 DNA: TGCAGCGTTGAGGTCGGCGGTCGTTATGGCTACACCTTC
CDR3 length: 13
D gene: NA
J gene: TRBJ1-2
clone size: once
V gene: TRBV29-1

CDR3 protein: CASSLARAGTEKLFF
CDR3 DNA: TGTGCCAGCAGCTTGGCCCGGGCAGGGACGGAAAAACTGTTTTTT
CDR3 length: 15
D gene: NA
J gene: TRBJ1-4
clone size: few
V gene: TRBV5-4

CDR3 protein: CASSPRDQSATQYF
CDR3 DNA: TGTGCCAGCAGCCCCAGGGACCAATCAGCTACGCAGTATTTT
CDR3 length: 14
D gene: NA
J gene: TRBJ2-3
clone size: NA
V gene: TRBV11-3

CDR3 protein: CASSLKEGTGNQPQHF
CDR3 DNA: TGTGCCAGCAGCTTAAAGGAGGGGACGGGCAATCAGCCCCAGCATTTT
CDR3 length: 16
D gene: NA
J gene: TRBJ1-5
clone size: NA
V gene: TRBV5-6

CDR3 protein: CASNPDRAGYTF
CDR3 DNA: TGTGCCAGCAATCCCGACAGGGCTGGCTACACCTTC
CDR3 length: 12
D gene: TRBD1
J gene: TRBJ1-2
clone size: NA
V gene: TRBV28

CDR3 protein: CASSLMGAGSYNEQFF
CDR3 DNA: TGTGCCAGCAGCTTAATGGGGGCTGGCTCCTACAATGAGCAGTTCTTC
CDR3 length: 16
D gene: NA
J gene: TRBJ2-1
clone size: NA
V gene: TRBV7-3

CDR3 protein: CASSSNQPQHF
CDR3 DNA: TGTGCCAGCTCTAGCAATCAGCCCCAGCATTTT
CDR3 length: 11
D gene: NA
J gene: TRBJ1-5
clone size: NA
V gene: TRBV6-1

CDR3 protein: CASSKGAGNTGELFF
CDR3 DNA: TGTGCCAGCAGCAAAGGGGCGGGGAACACCGGGGAGCTGTTTTTT
CDR3 length: 15
D gene: NA
J gene: TRBJ2-2
clone size: NA
V gene: TRBV9

CDR3 protein: CAWSVQGFTGELFF
CDR3 DNA: TGTGCCTGGAGTGTACAAGGGTTTACCGGGGAGCTGTTTTTT
CDR3 length: 14
D gene: NA
J gene: TRBJ2-2
clone size: NA
V gene: TRBV30

CDR3 protein: CASSLTQGIRGEKLFF
CDR3 DNA: TGCGCCAGCAGCTTGACCCAGGGGATTAGAGGTGAAAAACTGTTTTTT
CDR3 length: 16
D gene: NA
J gene: TRBJ1-4
clone size: NA
V gene: TRBV5-1